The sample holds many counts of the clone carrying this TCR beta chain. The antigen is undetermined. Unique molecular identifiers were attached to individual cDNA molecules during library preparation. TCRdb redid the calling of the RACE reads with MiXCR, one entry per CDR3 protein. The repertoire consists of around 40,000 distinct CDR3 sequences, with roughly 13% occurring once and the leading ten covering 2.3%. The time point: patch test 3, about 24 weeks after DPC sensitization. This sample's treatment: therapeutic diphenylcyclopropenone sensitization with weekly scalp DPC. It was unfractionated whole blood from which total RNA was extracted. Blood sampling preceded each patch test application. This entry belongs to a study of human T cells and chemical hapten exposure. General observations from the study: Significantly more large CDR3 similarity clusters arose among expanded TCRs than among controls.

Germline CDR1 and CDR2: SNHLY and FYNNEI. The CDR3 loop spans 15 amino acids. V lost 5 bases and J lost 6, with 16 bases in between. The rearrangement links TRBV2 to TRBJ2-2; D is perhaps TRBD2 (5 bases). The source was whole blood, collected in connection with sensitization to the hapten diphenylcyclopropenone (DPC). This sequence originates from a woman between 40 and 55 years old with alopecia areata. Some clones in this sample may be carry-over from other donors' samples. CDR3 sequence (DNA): TGTGCCAGCAGTAGGACTCCCTCCGGTCCCGGGGAGCTGTTTTTT. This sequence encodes CASSRTPSGPGELFF.